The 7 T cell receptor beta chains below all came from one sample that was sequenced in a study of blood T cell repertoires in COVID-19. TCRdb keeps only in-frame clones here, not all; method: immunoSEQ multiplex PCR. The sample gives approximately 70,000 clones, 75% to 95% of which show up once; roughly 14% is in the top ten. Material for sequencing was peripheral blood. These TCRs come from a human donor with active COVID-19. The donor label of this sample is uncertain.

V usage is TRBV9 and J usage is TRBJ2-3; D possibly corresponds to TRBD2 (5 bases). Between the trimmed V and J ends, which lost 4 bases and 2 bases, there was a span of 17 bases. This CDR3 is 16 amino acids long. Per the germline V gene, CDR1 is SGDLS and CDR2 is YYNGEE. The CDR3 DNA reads TGTGCCAGCAGCTCGAGGGCCTTAGACTTCACAGATACGCAGTATTTT. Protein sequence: CASSSRALDFTDTQYF.

This CDR3 is CASSSSGRSHEQYF. For the CDR3, the DNA is TGTGCCAGCAGCTCTAGCGGGAGGTCCCACGAGCAGTACTTC. The chain is built from TRBV11-2 and TRBJ2-7, with 11 bases identical to TRBD2. The J segment lost 5 bases and the V segment lost 4 bases, leaving 4 bases of the junction unmatched. The CDR3 runs to 14 residues. The V gene's germline CDR1 is SGHAT and CDR2 FQNNGV. Full variable domain (remainder filled in from reference TRBV11-2 and TRBJ2-7): EAGVAQSPRYKIIEKRQSVAFWCNPISGHATLYWYQQILGQGPKLLIQFQNNGVVDDSQLPKDRFSAERLKGVDSTLKIQPAKLEDSAVYLCASSSSGRSHEQYFGPGTRLTVT.

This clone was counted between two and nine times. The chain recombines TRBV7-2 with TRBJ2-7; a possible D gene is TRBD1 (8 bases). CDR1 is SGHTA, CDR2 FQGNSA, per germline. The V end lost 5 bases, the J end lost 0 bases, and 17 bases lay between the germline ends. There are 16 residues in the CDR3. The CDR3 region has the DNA TGTGCCAGCAGCACAGGGGGGGGGCCGAGCTCCTACGAGCAGTACTTC. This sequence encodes CASSTGGGPSSYEQYF. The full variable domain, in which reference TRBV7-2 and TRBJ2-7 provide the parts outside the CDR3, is GAGVSQSPSNKVTEKGKDVELRCDPISGHTALYWYRQSLGQGLEFLIYFQGNSAPDKSGLPSDRFSAERTGGSVSTLTIQRTQQEDSAVYLCASSTGGGPSSYEQYFGPGTRLTVT.

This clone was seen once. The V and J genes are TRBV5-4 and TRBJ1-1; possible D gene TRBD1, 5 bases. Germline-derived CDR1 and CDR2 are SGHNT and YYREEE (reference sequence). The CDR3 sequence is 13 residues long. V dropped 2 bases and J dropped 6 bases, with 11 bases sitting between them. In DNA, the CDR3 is TGTGCCAGCAGCTTCCGGCCAGGGTCTGAAGCTTTCTTT. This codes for CASSFRPGSEAFF.

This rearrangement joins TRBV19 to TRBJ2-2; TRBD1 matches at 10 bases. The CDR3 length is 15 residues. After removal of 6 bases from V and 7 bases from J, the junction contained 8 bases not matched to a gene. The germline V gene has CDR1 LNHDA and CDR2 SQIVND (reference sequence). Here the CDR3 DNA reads TGTGCCAGTAGAACCGGGACAGGGGAGGGCGGGGAGCTGTTTTTT. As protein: CASRTGTGEGGELFF.

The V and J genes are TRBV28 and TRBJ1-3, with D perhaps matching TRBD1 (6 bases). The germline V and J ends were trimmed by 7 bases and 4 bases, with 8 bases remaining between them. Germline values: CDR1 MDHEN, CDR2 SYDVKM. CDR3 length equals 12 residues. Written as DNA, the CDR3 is TGTGCCAGCACCCAGGGGGGAAACACCATATATTTT. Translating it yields CASTQGGNTIYF. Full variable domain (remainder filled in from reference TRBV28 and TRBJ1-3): DVKVTQSSRYLVKRTGEKVFLECVQDMDHENMFWYRQDPGLGLRLIYFSYDVKMKEKGDIPEGYSVSREKKERFSLILESASTNQTSMYLCASTQGGNTIYFGEGSWLTVV.

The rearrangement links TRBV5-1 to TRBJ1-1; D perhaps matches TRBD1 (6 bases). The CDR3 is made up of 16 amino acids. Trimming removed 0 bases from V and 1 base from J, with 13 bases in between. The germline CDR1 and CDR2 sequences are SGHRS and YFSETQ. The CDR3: CASSLAMGASNTEAFF. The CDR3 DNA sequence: TGCGCCAGCAGCTTGGCCATGGGGGCGTCGAACACTGAAGCTTTCTTT.